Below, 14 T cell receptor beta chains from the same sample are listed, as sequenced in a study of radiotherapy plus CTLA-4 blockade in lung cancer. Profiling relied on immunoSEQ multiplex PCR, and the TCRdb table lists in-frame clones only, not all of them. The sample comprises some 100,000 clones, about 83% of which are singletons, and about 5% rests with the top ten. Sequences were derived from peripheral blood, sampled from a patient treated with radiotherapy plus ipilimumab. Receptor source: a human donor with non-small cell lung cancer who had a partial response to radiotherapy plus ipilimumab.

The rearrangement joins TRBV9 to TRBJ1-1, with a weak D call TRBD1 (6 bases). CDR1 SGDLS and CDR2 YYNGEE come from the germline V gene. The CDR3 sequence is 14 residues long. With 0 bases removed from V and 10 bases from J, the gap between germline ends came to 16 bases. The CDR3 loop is CASSVEDSYLGAFF. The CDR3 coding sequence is TGTGCCAGCAGCGTAGAGGACAGTTATCTTGGAGCTTTCTTT. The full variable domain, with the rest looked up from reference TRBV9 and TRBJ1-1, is DSGVTQTPKHLITATGQRVTLRCSPRSGDLSVYWYQQSLDQGLQFLIQYYNGEERAKGNILERFSAQQFPDLHSELNLSSLELGDSALYFCASSVEDSYLGAFFGQGTRLTVV.

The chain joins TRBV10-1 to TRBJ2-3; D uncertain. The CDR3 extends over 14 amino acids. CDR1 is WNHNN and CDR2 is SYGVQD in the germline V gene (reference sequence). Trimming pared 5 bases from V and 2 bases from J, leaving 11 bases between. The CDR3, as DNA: TGCGCCAGCAGTAATGGTTCAGACACAGATACGCAGTATTTT. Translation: CASSNGSDTDTQYF.

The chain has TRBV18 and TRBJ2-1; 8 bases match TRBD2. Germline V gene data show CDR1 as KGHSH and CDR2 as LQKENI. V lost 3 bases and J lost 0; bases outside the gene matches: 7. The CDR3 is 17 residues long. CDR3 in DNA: TGTGCCAGCTCACCCCCCACCGGGACTAGCTCCTACAATGAGCAGTTCTTC. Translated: CASSPPTGTSSYNEQFF.

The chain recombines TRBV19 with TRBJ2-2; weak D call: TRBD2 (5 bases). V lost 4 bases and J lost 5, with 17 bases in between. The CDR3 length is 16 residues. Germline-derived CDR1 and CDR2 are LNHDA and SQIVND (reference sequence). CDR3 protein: CASSKIRGLGTGELFF. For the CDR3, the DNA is TGTGCCAGTAGTAAAATCCGGGGTTTGGGGACCGGGGAGCTGTTTTTT.

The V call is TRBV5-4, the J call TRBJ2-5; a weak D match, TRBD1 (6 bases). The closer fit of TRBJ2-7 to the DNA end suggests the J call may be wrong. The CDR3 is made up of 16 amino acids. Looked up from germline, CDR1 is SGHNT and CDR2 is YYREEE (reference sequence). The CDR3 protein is CASSLNSYRAVYEQYF. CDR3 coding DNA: TGTGCCAGCAGCTTGAATTCGTACAGGGCGGTATACGAGCAGTACTTC.

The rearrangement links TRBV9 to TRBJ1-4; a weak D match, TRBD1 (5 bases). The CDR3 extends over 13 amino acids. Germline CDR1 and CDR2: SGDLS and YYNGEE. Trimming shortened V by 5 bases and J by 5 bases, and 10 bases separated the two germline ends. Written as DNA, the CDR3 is TGTGCCAGCAGTGGGGGACTGAATGAAAAACTGTTTTTT. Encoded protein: CASSGGLNEKLFF.

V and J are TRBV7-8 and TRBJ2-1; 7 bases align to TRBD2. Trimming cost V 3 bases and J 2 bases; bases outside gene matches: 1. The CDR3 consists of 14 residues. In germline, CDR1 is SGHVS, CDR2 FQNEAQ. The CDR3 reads CASSFGRTYNEQFF. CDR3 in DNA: TGTGCCAGCAGCTTCGGGAGGACCTACAATGAGCAGTTCTTC.

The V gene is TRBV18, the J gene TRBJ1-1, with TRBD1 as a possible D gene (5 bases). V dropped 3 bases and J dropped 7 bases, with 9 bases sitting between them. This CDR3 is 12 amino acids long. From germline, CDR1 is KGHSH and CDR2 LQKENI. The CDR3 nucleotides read TGTGCCAGCTCACCCCAGACAGTTGAAGCTTTCTTT. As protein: CASSPQTVEAFF.

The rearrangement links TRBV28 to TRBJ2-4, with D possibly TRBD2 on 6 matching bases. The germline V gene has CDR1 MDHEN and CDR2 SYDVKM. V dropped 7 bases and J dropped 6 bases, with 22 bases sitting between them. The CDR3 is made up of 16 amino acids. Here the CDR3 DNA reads TGTGCCAGCAACCGAAGGGAGGCAGGAGGGAGAAACATTCAGTACTTC. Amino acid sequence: CASNRREAGGRNIQYF.

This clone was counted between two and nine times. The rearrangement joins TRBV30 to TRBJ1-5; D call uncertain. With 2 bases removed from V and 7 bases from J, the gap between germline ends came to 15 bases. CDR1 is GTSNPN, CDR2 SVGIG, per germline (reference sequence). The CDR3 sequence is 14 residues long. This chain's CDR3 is CAWSSPAIAQPQHF. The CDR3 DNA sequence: TGTGCCTGGAGTTCGCCCGCTATTGCACAGCCCCAGCATTTT.

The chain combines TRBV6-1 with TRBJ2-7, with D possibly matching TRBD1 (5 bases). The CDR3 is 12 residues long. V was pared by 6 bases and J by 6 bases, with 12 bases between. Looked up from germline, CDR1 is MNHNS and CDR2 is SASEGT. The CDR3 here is CASRGIRVEQYF. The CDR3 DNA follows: TGTGCCAGCAGAGGAATCAGGGTCGAGCAGTACTTC.

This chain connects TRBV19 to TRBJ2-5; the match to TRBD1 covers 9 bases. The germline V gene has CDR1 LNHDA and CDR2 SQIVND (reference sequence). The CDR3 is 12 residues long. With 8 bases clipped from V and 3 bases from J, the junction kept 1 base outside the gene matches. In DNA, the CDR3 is TGTGCCAGTGGGGACAGGGAAGAGACCCAGTACTTC. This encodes CASGDREETQYF.

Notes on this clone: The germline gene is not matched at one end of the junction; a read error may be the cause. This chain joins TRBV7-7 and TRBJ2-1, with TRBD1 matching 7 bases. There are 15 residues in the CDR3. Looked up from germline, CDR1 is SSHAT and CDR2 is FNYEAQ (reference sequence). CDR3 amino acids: CASSLGTDSYNEQFF. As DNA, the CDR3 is TGTGCTAGCAGCCTCGGGACAGACTCCTACAATGAGCAGTTCTTC.

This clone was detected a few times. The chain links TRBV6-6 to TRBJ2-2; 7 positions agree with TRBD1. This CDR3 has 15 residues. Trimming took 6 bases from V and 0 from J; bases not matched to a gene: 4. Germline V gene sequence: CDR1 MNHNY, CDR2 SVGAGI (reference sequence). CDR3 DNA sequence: TGTGCCAGCAGCCAGGGACAGACGAACACCGGGGAGCTGTTTTTT. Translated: CASSQGQTNTGELFF.